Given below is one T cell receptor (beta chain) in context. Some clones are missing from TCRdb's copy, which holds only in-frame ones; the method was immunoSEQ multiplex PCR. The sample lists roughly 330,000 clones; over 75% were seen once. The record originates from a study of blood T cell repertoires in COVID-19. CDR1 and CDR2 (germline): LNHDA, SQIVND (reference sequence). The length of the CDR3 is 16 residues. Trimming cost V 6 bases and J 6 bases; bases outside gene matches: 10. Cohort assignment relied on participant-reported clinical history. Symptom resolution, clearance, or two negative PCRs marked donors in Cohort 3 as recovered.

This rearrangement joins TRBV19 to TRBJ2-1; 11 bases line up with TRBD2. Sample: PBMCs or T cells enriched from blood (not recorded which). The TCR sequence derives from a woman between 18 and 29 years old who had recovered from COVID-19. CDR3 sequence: CASSQMLAGGRNEQFF. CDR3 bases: TGTGCCAGTAGCCAAATGTTAGCGGGGGGGCGCAATGAGCAGTTCTTC.